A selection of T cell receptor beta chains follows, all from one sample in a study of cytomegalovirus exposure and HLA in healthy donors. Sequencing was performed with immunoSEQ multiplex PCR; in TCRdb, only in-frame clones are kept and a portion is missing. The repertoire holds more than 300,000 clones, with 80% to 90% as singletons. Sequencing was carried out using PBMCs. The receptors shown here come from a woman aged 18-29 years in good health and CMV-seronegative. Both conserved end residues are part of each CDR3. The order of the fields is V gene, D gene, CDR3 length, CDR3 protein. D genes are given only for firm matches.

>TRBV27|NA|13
CASSLMRDNEQFF
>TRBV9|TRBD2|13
CASTRGDLGEQYF
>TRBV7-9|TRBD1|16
CASSQLTGSGANVLTF
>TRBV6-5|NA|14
CASSSTVPNTEAFF
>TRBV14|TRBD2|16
CASSQAGASGFDIQYF
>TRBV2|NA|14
CASSETGADNEQFF
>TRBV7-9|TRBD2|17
CASSLNNILAGVDEQYF
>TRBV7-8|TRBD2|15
CASRAGRANTGELFF
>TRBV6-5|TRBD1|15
CASTPAAGGGGELFF
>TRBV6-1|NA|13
CASRGGGANVLTF
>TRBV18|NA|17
CASSGTARGSSYNEQFF
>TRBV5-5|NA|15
CASSLDTSSGNTIYF
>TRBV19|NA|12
CASSERYTEAFF
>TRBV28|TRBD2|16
CASSLWGLAGVGEQFF